This TCR beta chain comes out of a study of T-cell reconstitution after alpha-beta-depleted transplantation in children. This clonotype was counted ten times or more. Library preparation (for TCRbeta) was performed with unique molecular identifiers. TCRdb re-analysed the PCR reads in MiXCR, keeping a single row per CDR3 protein. The table lists roughly 610,000 distinct CDR3 sequences, roughly a tenth of them singletons. The TCR originated in a human donor who donated a stem cell graft to a child with acute myeloid leukemia. The sample was PBMCs from the stem cell graft donor, taken from the stem cell graft.

CDR3: CASKAPGETQYF. CDR3 nucleotides: TGTGCCAGCAAGGCCCCGGGGGAGACCCAGTACTTC. The chain couples TRBV7-2 to TRBJ2-5; a weak D match, TRBD2 (5 bases). The CDR3 has 12 amino acids. The V gene's germline CDR1 is SGHTA and CDR2 FQGNSA. Trimming pared 7 bases from V and 5 bases from J, leaving 11 bases between. The full variable domain, completed using reference TRBV7-2 and TRBJ2-5, is GAGVSQSPSNKVTEKGKDVELRCDPISGHTALYWYRQSLGQGLEFLIYFQGNSAPDKSGLPSDRFSAERTGGSVSTLTIQRTQQEDSAVYLCASKAPGETQYFGPGTRLLVL.